This entry lists 8 T cell receptor beta chains sequenced from one sample in a study of CD8 T cells in ankylosing spondylitis (dated by TCRdb to 2017 to 2019). The study at large found these results: A TCR beta motif made up of several highly homologous amino acid variants appeared to be characteristic of blood from ankylosing spondylitis patients.

The library was prepared using 5' RACE. Sequencing was performed on an Illumina HiSeq 2500. TCRdb reran the public reads through fastp at Q25 and MiXCR, keeping productive beta chains. One record per CDR3 amino acid sequence lists the most common genes and DNA. Counted in this sample were around 450,000 distinct CDR3 sequences; about 25% of them appeared once. Of the sample, 0.75% to 0.9% falls within the top ten clones. Their specific antigens are unknown. Material: blood, either unsorted or a sorted T cell fraction (not recorded which). All receptors come from a male donor with ankylosing spondylitis.

This clonotype occurred a few times. This chain connects TRBV7-9 to TRBJ1-1; D uncertain. The ends were cut back, 3 bases at V and 5 bases at J, with 10 bases in the middle. The germline V gene has CDR1 SEHNR and CDR2 FQNEAQ (reference sequence). This CDR3 spans 13 amino acids. The CDR3 DNA follows: TGTGCCAGCAGCTTCGAGAGTGGGACTGAAGCTTTCTTT. Its protein is CASSFESGTEAFF.

J is TRBJ2-3 and V is TRBV4-2; D gene unclear. The CDR3 runs to 14 residues. Germline V lookup: CDR1 LGHNA, CDR2 YNFKEQ. Trimming stripped 1 base from V and 1 base from J, with 6 bases between. The CDR3 DNA sequence: TGTGCCAGCAGCCAAGTCCTCGGCACAGATACGCAGTATTTT. It is translated as CASSQVLGTDTQYF.

The chain joins TRBV7-9 to TRBJ1-6; a weak D match, TRBD1 (5 bases). The V gene's germline CDR1 is SEHNR and CDR2 FQNEAQ (reference sequence). This CDR3 contains 13 residues. V was trimmed by 5 bases and J by 13 bases, leaving 15 bases between them. This CDR3 is CASSETGEGPLHF. The DNA of the CDR3 is TGTGCCAGCAGCGAAACGGGGGAAGGGCCCCTCCACTTT. The whole variable domain, filled in from reference TRBV7-9 and TRBJ1-6, reads DTGVSQNPRHKITKRGQNVTFRCDPISEHNRLYWYRQTLGQGPEFLTYFQNEAQLEKSRLLSDRFSAERPKGSFSTLEIQRTEQGDSAMYLCASSETGEGPLHFGNGTRLTVT.

This clonotype has a handful of counts. This rearrangement joins TRBV27 to TRBJ1-2, with D uncertain. Germline lookup yields CDR1 MNHEY and CDR2 SMNVEV (reference sequence). V was shortened by 3 bases and J by 5 bases, with 13 bases between the two germline ends. CDR3 size: 14 residues. The CDR3 sequence: CASSFNRPPYGYTF. Here the CDR3 DNA reads TGTGCCAGCAGTTTTAATCGGCCTCCTTATGGCTACACCTTC.

The chain combines TRBV20-1 with TRBJ2-2, with D maybe TRBD2 (5 bases). The V and J ends lost 3 bases and 8 bases respectively, with 13 bases between them. The CDR3 spans 13 residues. CDR1 DFQATT and CDR2 SNEGSKA come from the germline V gene (reference sequence). CDR3 in DNA: TGCAGTGCTAGGCGCAGCGGTTCGGGGGAGCTGTTTTTT. It yields the protein CSARRSGSGELFF.

Ten or more counts support this clonotype. This rearrangement joins TRBV11-2 to TRBJ2-1, with TRBD2 matching over 8 bases. With 5 bases clipped from V and 2 bases from J, the junction kept 8 bases outside the gene matches. Germline lookup yields CDR1 SGHAT and CDR2 FQNNGV. The length of the CDR3 is 16 residues. The CDR3 nucleotides read TGTGCCAGCAGCCAGCGTAGCGGGACCCCCTACAATGAGCAGTTCTTC. It codes for CASSQRSGTPYNEQFF.

V and J are TRBV7-6 and TRBJ2-7; TRBD2 matches at 9 bases. J gave up 3 bases and V 1 base, and 4 bases lay outside the gene matches. The CDR3 loop spans 15 amino acids. Germline V gives CDR1 SGHVS, CDR2 FNYEAQ. The CDR3 DNA reads as TGTGCCAGCAGCTTAGACCCTAGCGGGATCTACGAGCAGTACTTC. This sequence encodes CASSLDPSGIYEQYF.

This clonotype was counted only a few times. The chain links TRBV7-2 to TRBJ2-3; the D is unclear. Per germline, CDR1 SGHTA and CDR2 FQGNSA. Trimming shortened V by 4 bases and J by 1 base, and 9 bases separated the two germline ends. The CDR3 loop spans 14 amino acids. The CDR3 DNA sequence: TGTGCCAGCAGCTACCTACGGGGCACAGATACGCAGTATTTT. It codes for CASSYLRGTDTQYF. Looking up the rest from reference TRBV7-2 and TRBJ2-3 gives the full variable domain: GAGVSQSPSNKVTEKGKDVELRCDPISGHTALYWYRQSLGQGLEFLIYFQGNSAPDKSGLPSDRFSAERTGGSVSTLTIQRTQQEDSAVYLCASSYLRGTDTQYFGPGTRLTVL.